These 15 T cell receptor beta chains were sequenced from one sample in a study of cytomegalovirus exposure and HLA in healthy donors. Method: immunoSEQ multiplex PCR; TCRdb's copy keeps in-frame clones and lacks some. This repertoire shows over 150,000 clones, roughly 86% found once; its top ten account for 10%. The material sequenced was PBMCs. All receptors derive from a woman younger than 35 in good health and CMV-seropositive.

The CDR3 DNA reads as TGTGCCAGCAGCCCAACTAGCGGGAGAGATAATGAGCAGTTCTTC. Protein sequence: CASSPTSGRDNEQFF. This sequence joins TRBV9 and TRBJ2-1; 11 bases match TRBD2. With V trimmed by 4 bases and J by 7 bases, 7 bases remained unmatched. Per germline, CDR1 SGDLS and CDR2 YYNGEE. The CDR3 extends over 15 amino acids.

This clone came up a few times. V gene TRBV14 combines with J gene TRBJ1-2; possible D gene TRBD1, 5 bases. This CDR3 is built from 13 residues. Germline lookup yields CDR1 SGHDN and CDR2 FVKESK. Deletions cut 1 base from V and 4 bases from J, with 7 bases between. The DNA for the CDR3 is TGTGCCAGCAGCCAAGGGAGGGGCTATGGCTACACCTTC. It encodes CASSQGRGYGYTF.

The rearrangement joins TRBV5-1 to TRBJ1-3, with D perhaps TRBD1 (5 bases). The CDR3 extends over 14 amino acids. The germline V gene has CDR1 SGHRS and CDR2 YFSETQ. Deletions cut 2 bases from V and 0 bases from J, with 6 bases between. CDR3 amino acids: CASSFGGSGNTIYF. In DNA, the CDR3 is TGCGCCAGCAGCTTCGGGGGCTCTGGAAACACCATATATTTT.

V and J are TRBV5-1 and TRBJ1-1; 7 nucleotides agree with TRBD1. V lost 0 bases and J lost 2; bases outside the gene matches: 7. The CDR3 runs to 16 residues. Germline V lookup: CDR1 SGHRS, CDR2 YFSETQ. The CDR3 DNA reads as TGCGCCAGCAGCTTGGAAGGGGGCCAACTCAACACTGAAGCTTTCTTT. Translating it yields CASSLEGGQLNTEAFF.

Concerning this clone: The junction shows a germline mismatch at one end, possibly a read error. The gene calls are TRBV7-7 and TRBJ2-5; D unresolved. This CDR3 region has 17 residues. The germline gives CDR1 SSHAT, CDR2 FNYEAQ (reference sequence). The CDR3 DNA sequence: TGTGCTAGCAGCTTAGACCCCCCCCCTTCGGGTCTGGAGACCCAGTACTTC. This codes for CASSLDPPPSGLETQYF.

This clone was observed once. The chain joins TRBV5-6 to TRBJ2-5; TRBD2 aligns across 9 bases. CDR3 size: 15 residues. V shed 4 bases and J 4 bases; nucleotides not matched to a gene: 8. Germline-derived CDR1 and CDR2 are SGHDT and YYEEEE. CDR3 loop: CASSTKAGGRETQYF. The DNA of the CDR3 is TGTGCCAGCAGCACGAAAGCGGGAGGCCGAGAGACCCAGTACTTC.

This clone has only a few counts. CDR3: CAWRQQGALYEQYF. CDR3 bases: TGTGCCTGGAGGCAACAGGGTGCCCTCTACGAGCAGTACTTC. This chain connects TRBV30 to TRBJ2-7, with a tentative D call TRBD1 (6 bases). CDR1 is GTSNPN, CDR2 SVGIG, per germline (reference sequence). The V gene lost 3 bases and the J gene lost 3 bases, with 15 bases spanning the gap. The CDR3 loop spans 14 amino acids.

The J gene is TRBJ2-2, the V gene TRBV6-1, with a tentative D call TRBD1 (5 bases). Trimming removed 7 bases from V and 4 bases from J, with 13 bases in between. This CDR3 spans 14 amino acids. Looked up from germline, CDR1 is MNHNS and CDR2 is SASEGT. DNA of the CDR3: TGTGCCAGCATGAAAGGGGCTACCACCGGGGAGCTGTTTTTT. Translating it yields CASMKGATTGELFF.

The chain couples TRBV11-2 to TRBJ2-3; D ambiguous. Trimming cost V 0 bases and J 4 bases, with 8 bases left between them. The length of the CDR3 is 14 residues. The germline CDR1 and CDR2 sequences are SGHAT and FQNNGV. This chain's CDR3 is CASSLDLRADTQYF. In nucleotides, the CDR3 is TGTGCCAGCAGCTTAGACCTGCGCGCAGATACGCAGTATTTT. Variable domain in full (rest from reference TRBV11-2 and TRBJ2-3): EAGVAQSPRYKIIEKRQSVAFWCNPISGHATLYWYQQILGQGPKLLIQFQNNGVVDDSQLPKDRFSAERLKGVDSTLKIQPAKLEDSAVYLCASSLDLRADTQYFGPGTRLTVL.

This clone has just one count. The chain carries TRBV9 and TRBJ2-3, with 9 bases aligning to TRBD2. The CDR3 covers 17 residues. V trimming: 4 bases; J trimming: 4 bases; junction bases outside the gene matches: 13. In germline, CDR1 is SGDLS, CDR2 YYNGEE. The CDR3 reads CASSPGTSSVVPDTQYF. Written as DNA, the CDR3 is TGTGCCAGCAGCCCGGGGACTAGCAGCGTTGTCCCAGATACGCAGTATTTT.

V and J are TRBV27 and TRBJ2-2, with D tentatively TRBD1 (8 bases). The CDR3 is made up of 15 amino acids. The V gene lost 8 bases and the J gene lost 4 bases, with 17 bases spanning the gap. Germline V lookup: CDR1 MNHEY, CDR2 SMNVEV (reference sequence). This CDR3 reads CASQTGVAGTGELFF. The CDR3 nucleotides read TGTGCCAGCCAGACAGGGGTAGCGGGCACCGGGGAGCTGTTTTTT.

The chain combines TRBV27 with TRBJ2-3; TRBD2 matches 11 bases. V shed 1 base, J shed 1 base, and the junction held 4 bases outside the gene matches. Per germline, CDR1 MNHEY and CDR2 SMNVEV (reference sequence). The CDR3 runs to 17 residues. The CDR3 spells CASSLLQLAGGTDTQYF. CDR3 DNA: TGTGCCAGCAGTTTATTACAACTAGCGGGAGGCACAGATACGCAGTATTTT.

The chain links TRBV7-3 to TRBJ2-1, with 7 bases identical to TRBD2. Per germline, CDR1 SGHTA and CDR2 FQGTGA. The CDR3 extends over 15 amino acids. The junction had 10 bases not matched to a gene; V was cut back by 3 bases and J by 8 bases. The CDR3 sequence: CASSFGTTDEDEQFF. CDR3 DNA: TGTGCCAGCAGCTTTGGGACTACTGATGAAGATGAGCAGTTCTTC.

This clone is a singleton in its sample. V gene TRBV6-1 combines with J gene TRBJ2-7; D may be TRBD1 (5 bases). V was clipped by 3 bases and J by 0 bases, with 12 bases between them. CDR1 and CDR2 from the germline V gene are MNHNS and SASEGT. This CDR3 contains 15 residues. CDR3 region: CASSDKGRPSYEQYF. Here the CDR3 DNA reads TGTGCCAGCAGTGATAAGGGGCGGCCCTCCTACGAGCAGTACTTC.

V is TRBV6-6 and J is TRBJ2-7, with 7 bases identical to TRBD1. Germline V gives CDR1 MNHNY, CDR2 SVGAGI (reference sequence). CDR3 length equals 14 residues. J lost 3 bases, V lost 5 bases, and 7 bases had no gene match. The DNA of the CDR3 is TGTGCCAGCAGTGGAGTGACAGGGAACTACGAGCAGTACTTC. Translated, it gives CASSGVTGNYEQYF.